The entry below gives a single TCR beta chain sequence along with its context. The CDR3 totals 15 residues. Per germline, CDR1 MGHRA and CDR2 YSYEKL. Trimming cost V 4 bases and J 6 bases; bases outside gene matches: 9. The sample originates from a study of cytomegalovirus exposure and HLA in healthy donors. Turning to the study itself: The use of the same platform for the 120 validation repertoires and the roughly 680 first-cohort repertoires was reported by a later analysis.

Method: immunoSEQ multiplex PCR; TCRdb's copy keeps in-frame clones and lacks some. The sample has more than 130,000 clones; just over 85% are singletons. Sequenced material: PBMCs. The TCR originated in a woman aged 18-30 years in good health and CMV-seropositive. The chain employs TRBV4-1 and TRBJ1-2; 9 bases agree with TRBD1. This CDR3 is CASSRGGQGRDGYTF. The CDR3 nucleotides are TGCGCCAGCAGCCGGGGGGGACAGGGACGTGATGGCTACACCTTC.